The clone carrying this T cell receptor (beta chain) was detected a few times. What it binds is unknown. Looked up from germline, CDR1 is SNHLY and CDR2 is FYNNEI. Trimming took off 5 bases at V and 5 bases at J, with 16 bases between the two ends. The CDR3 extends over 15 amino acids. The entry originates in a study of vaccination and CD4 T cells after COVID-19. In the study overall: Each control culture was treated with a CEFX pool, an HIV-1 Nef pool, or no peptide. General study findings and limits: 304 of 307 vaccine-specific clones from convalescent patients were spike mono-reactive.

Researchers used the Oncomine TCR Beta short-read assay to sequence DNA from cultured CD4+ T cells. Genomic DNA from cultured CD4+ T cells was extracted. TCRdb independently ran MiXCR on the PCR reads; one entry per CDR3 protein. The table records about 18,000 distinct CDR3 sequences, about 51% of them present only once. Time point of the sample: late sampling 161 to 241 days after vaccination in a few convalescent patients. The treatment here: roughly nine-day PBMC culture with coronavirus spike peptide pools or control peptides (ViraFEST assay). The source of this sequence is a human donor who had recovered from COVID-19. Sequences were derived from CD4+ T cells from blood, cultured in vitro, sampled about 7 months after SARS-CoV-2 vaccination. The V gene is TRBV2, the J gene TRBJ1-5; D is ambiguous. The CDR3 region is CASSPITTVDQPQHF. CDR3 coding DNA: TGTGCCAGCAGTCCTATCACGACGGTCGATCAGCCCCAGCATTTT.